This is a list of T cell receptor beta chains from one sample in a study of T-cell memory formation after mild COVID-19. One entry per CDR3 protein results from TCRdb running MiXCR on the 5' RACE reads. The sample has just over 300,000 distinct CDR3 sequences; roughly a fifth are singletons. The source material was PBMCs or a T cell subset sorted from them (not recorded which). Receptors were obtained from a man younger than 35 who had mild COVID-19 (a few samples of this study predate the infection). Cell type and time point are not known. The CDR3 runs from the conserved cysteine through the conserved F or W.

>TRBV5-1|TRBJ2-3
CASSWGAGTDTQYF
>TRBV5-1|TRBJ2-3
CASSLVGFRGDTQYF
>TRBV5-1|TRBJ1-6
CASSLEGKDSPLHF
>TRBV5-1|TRBJ1-2
CASRLGTDYGYTF
>TRBV4-2|TRBJ1-2
CASSQEKVNYGYTF
>TRBV4-2|TRBJ2-1
CASSPTPGTGLYNEQFF
>TRBV20-1|TRBJ2-1
CSARDPGGGEFF
>TRBV4-1|TRBJ2-3
CASSQVKREYATDTQYF
>TRBV6-5|TRBJ2-7
CASSYRQGLDEQYF
>TRBV5-8|TRBJ2-1
CASSFGTGVWEQFF
>TRBV7-3|TRBJ2-5
CASSPGGRWQETQYF
>TRBV4-3|TRBJ2-3
CASSQTGIPDTQYF
>TRBV6-5|TRBJ2-5
CASRTPAGQETQYF
>TRBV12-3/TRBV12-4|TRBJ2-3
CASSTGLAGPDTQYF
>TRBV20-1|TRBJ2-1
CSISRGPRNEQFF
>TRBV5-1|TRBJ1-2
CASSPDGRANYGYTF
>TRBV6-2/TRBV6-3|TRBJ1-1
CASSYLHRPETEAFF
>TRBV7-2|TRBJ1-2
CASSPRSGDGYTF
>TRBV6-5|TRBJ1-1
CASSSPQNTEAFF
>TRBV5-6|TRBJ2-3
CASSYPGSTDTQYF
>TRBV12-3/TRBV12-4|TRBJ1-2
CASSLRGVDGYTF
>TRBV7-2|TRBJ1-1
CASSFYRRLNTEAFF
>TRBV7-9|TRBJ1-2
CASSLPTGGGGYTF
>TRBV7-6|TRBJ1-4
CASSATGGAIGEKLFF
>TRBV29-1|TRBJ1-1
CSVISVWGGRNTEAFF
>TRBV7-9|TRBJ1-1
CASSLRDRGLAAEAFF
>TRBV19|TRBJ2-6
CASRRDSGVGANVLTF
>TRBV20-1|TRBJ1-1
CSARRPGSMNTEAFF
>TRBV7-2|TRBJ2-1
CASTGGYGYNEQFF
>TRBV7-9|TRBJ2-7
CASSSNIVHEQYF